This T cell receptor (beta chain) was identified in a study of glioma-infiltrating T cells after dendritic cell vaccination. Clones were sequenced by immunoSEQ multiplex PCR, and TCRdb holds only the in-frame ones, with some missing. The table lists around 32,000 clones, approximately 90% of them singletons. Trimming cost V 0 bases and J 5 bases, with 12 bases left between them. The germline gives CDR1 SGHRS, CDR2 YFSETQ. The CDR3 runs 16 residues. The TCR sequence derives from a human donor with glioblastoma. Material: blood, obtained before dendritic cell vaccination. The chain links TRBV5-1 to TRBJ1-6; D is unresolved. As DNA, the CDR3 is TGCGCCAGCAGCTTGGGAGGCACGCCTGATAATTCACCCCTCCACTTT. Protein product: CASSLGGTPDNSPLHF.